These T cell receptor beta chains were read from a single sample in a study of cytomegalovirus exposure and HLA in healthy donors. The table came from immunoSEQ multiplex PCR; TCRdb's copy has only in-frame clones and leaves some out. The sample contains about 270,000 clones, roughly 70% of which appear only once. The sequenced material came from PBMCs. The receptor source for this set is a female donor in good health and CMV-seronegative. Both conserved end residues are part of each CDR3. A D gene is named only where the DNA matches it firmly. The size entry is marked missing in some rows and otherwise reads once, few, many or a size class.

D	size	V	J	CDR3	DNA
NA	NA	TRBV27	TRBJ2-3	CASSPQGTADTQYF	TGTGCCAGCAGCCCTCAGGGTACAGCAGATACGCAGTATTTT
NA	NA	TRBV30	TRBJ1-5	CAWSVPEEPVQPQHF	TGTGCCTGGAGTGTACCCGAGGAACCGGTGCAGCCCCAGCATTTT
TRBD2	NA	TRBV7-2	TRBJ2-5	CASSLVTGGTQYF	TGTGCCAGCAGCTTAGTCACGGGAGGGACCCAGTACTTC
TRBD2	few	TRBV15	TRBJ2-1	CATSRSGTSGSSYNEQFF	TGTGCCACCAGCAGATCCGGGACTAGCGGGAGCTCCTACAATGAGCAGTTCTTC
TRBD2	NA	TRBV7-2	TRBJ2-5	CASSFTSGRYETQYF	TGTGCCAGCAGCTTTACTAGCGGGCGTTATGAGACCCAGTACTTC
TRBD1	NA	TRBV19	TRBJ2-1	CASRMDRFYNEQFF	TGTGCCAGTAGGATGGACAGGTTCTACAATGAGCAGTTCTTC
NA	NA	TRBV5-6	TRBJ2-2	CATGFSGELFF	TGTGCCACCGGTTTCTCCGGGGAGCTGTTTTTT
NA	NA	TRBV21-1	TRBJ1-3	CATKRGTGGIVNTIYF	TGTGCCACCAAAAGGGGGACAGGGGGTATCGTAAACACCATATATTTT
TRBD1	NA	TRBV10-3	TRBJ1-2	CAISSGQVPGYTF	TGTGCCATCAGTAGCGGACAGGTTCCTGGCTACACCTTC
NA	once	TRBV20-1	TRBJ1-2	CSAPFPYGYTF	TGCAGTGCTCCTTTCCCCTATGGCTACACCTTC
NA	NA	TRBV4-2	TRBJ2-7	CASSPPGQPPRDEQYF	TGTGCCAGCAGCCCCCCCGGACAGCCACCTCGGGACGAGCAGTACTTC
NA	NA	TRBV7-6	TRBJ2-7	CASSLGGRSSYEQYF	TGTGCCAGCAGCTTAGGAGGGAGGAGCTCCTACGAGCAGTACTTC
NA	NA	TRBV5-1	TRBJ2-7	CASSLAGITYEQYF	TGCGCCAGCAGCTTGGCCGGGATCACCTACGAGCAGTACTTC
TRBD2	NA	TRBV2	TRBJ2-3	CASRTGLAVTDTQYF	TGTGCCAGCCGGACCGGACTAGCGGTGACAGATACGCAGTATTTT
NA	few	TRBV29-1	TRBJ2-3	CSVGGDTQYF	TGCAGCGTTGGAGGAGATACGCAGTATTTT
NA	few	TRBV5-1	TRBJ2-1	CASSLLGGAGNEQFF	TGCGCCAGCAGCTTGTTAGGGGGGGCTGGGAATGAGCAGTTCTTC
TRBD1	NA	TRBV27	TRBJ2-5	CASSPNVITGDRGTQYF	TGTGCCAGCAGTCCCAACGTAATAACAGGGGACCGAGGGACCCAGTACTTC
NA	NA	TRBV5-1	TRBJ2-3	CASKAGSTDTQYF	TGCGCCAGCAAGGCAGGTTCCACAGATACGCAGTATTTT
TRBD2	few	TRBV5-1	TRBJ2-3	CASSLPAGLADTQYF	TGCGCCAGCAGCTTGCCCGCCGGACTAGCAGATACGCAGTATTTT
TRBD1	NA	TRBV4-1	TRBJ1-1	CASSQKRQGAGDTEAFF	TGCGCCAGCAGCCAAAAACGACAGGGGGCGGGGGACACTGAAGCTTTCTTT
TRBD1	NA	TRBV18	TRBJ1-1	CASSGQGSGTEAFF	TGTGCCAGCTCCGGACAGGGTTCCGGCACTGAAGCTTTCTTT
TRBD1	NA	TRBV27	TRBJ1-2	CASSAWDRSHGYTF	TGTGCCAGCAGTGCTTGGGACAGAAGTCATGGCTACACCTTC
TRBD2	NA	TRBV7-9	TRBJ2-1	CASSRTGTSGRGGNEQFF	TGTGCCAGCAGCCGAACAGGGACTAGCGGGAGAGGAGGGAATGAGCAGTTCTTC
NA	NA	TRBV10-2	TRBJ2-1	CASRGAGYNEQFF	TGCGCCAGCAGGGGGGCAGGGTACAATGAGCAGTTCTTC
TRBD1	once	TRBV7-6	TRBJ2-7	CASSLSRTGLYEQYF	TGTGCCAGCAGCTTATCCCGGACAGGACTCTACGAGCAGTACTTC
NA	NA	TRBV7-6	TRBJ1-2	CASSDGQPYGYTF	TGTGCCAGCAGCGATGGACAGCCGTATGGCTACACCTTC
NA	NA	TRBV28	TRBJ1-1	CASRQAGGLNTEAFF	TGTGCCAGCAGGCAAGCAGGCGGGCTGAACACTGAAGCTTTCTTT
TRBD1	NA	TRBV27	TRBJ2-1	CASSRQDRLNEQFF	TGTGCCAGCAGCCGTCAGGACAGGTTAAATGAGCAGTTCTTC
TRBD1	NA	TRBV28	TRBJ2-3	CASTPRRTGNADTQYF	TGTGCCAGCACGCCTCGTAGGACAGGGAATGCAGATACGCAGTATTTT
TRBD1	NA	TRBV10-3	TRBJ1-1	CATKGGENTKAFF	TGTGCCACCAAAGGGGGCGAGAACACTAAAGCTTTCTTT